One and the same sample provided the 3 T cell receptor beta chains below, sequenced in a study of CD8+CD57+ T cells in acquired aplastic anemia. Previously, flow cytometry had revealed CD8+CD57+ cell expansion in the patients chosen for sequencing. Template material for TCR beta VDJ and CDR3 profiling consisted of genomic DNA. TCRdb itself ran the reads through MiXCR, one entry per CDR3 protein. The sample yields 220,000 or so distinct CDR3 sequences, over 55% seen once. Sequenced sample: sorted CD4+, CD8+, or CD8+CD57+ T cells (not recorded which) from PBMCs. The receptors derive from a human donor with aplastic anemia.

This clonotype was counted only a few times. V and J are TRBV5-1 and TRBJ1-6; D might be TRBD1 (6 bases). Trimming took off 1 base at V and 7 bases at J, with 12 bases between the two ends. Germline loops: CDR1 SGHRS, CDR2 YFSETQ. The CDR3 covers 15 residues. For the CDR3, the DNA is TGCGCCAGCAGCTTGAGCACAGGGTCCAATTCACCCCTCCACTTT. It encodes CASSLSTGSNSPLHF.

The genes are TRBV20-1 and TRBJ2-1, with D hard to call. The better agreement between TRBJ2-5 and the DNA end casts doubt on the J call. CDR1 and CDR2 from the germline V gene are DFQATT and SNEGSKA (reference sequence). The CDR3 consists of 11 residues. CDR3 sequence (DNA): TGCAGTGCCTACTTCAGGGAGACCCAGTACTTC. It codes for CSAYFRETQYF.

This chain connects TRBV2 to TRBJ2-2; D unclear. This CDR3 contains 14 residues. V lost 2 bases and J lost 5, with 9 bases in between. The germline V gene encodes CDR1 SNHLY and CDR2 FYNNEI. CDR3: CASSEWVVTGELFF. DNA for the CDR3: TGTGCCAGCAGTGAATGGGTGGTTACCGGGGAGCTGTTTTTT.